The 20 T cell receptor beta chains presented below share a single source sample, sequenced in a study of cytomegalovirus exposure and HLA in healthy donors. 13 Jbeta primers and 60 Vbeta primers were used for the PCR. This table comes from immunoSEQ multiplex PCR, and its TCRdb copy is limited to in-frame clones, with some not included. The profile shows some 190,000 clones, approximately 83% of them singletons. Sequenced input: PBMCs. The receptor set was obtained from a boy aged 2-9 years in good health and CMV-seronegative.

This clone appeared a few times. The chain carries TRBV2 and TRBJ1-2; 7 bases are a match to TRBD1. The ends lost 6 bases at V and 2 bases at J; junction bases unmatched: 6. Germline V gene lookup returns CDR1 SNHLY and CDR2 FYNNEI. CDR3 length: 14 residues. The CDR3 spells CASSRQGLNYGYTF. The CDR3 DNA reads TGTGCCAGCAGCCGACAGGGTTTGAACTATGGCTACACCTTC.

This clone was seen a few times. The chain combines TRBV7-8 with TRBJ1-2; D remains ambiguous. CDR3 length equals 15 residues. Per the germline V gene, CDR1 is SGHVS and CDR2 is FQNEAQ. Trimming took 6 bases from V and 4 from J, leaving 18 bases between them. The CDR3 spells CASRENGQGGYGYTF. The CDR3 DNA sequence: TGTGCCAGCAGGGAAAACGGCCAAGGAGGCTATGGCTACACCTTC. Full variable domain (outside the CDR3, taken from reference TRBV7-8 and TRBJ1-2): GAGVSQSPRYKVAKRGQDVALRCDPISGHVSLFWYQQALGQGPEFLTYFQNEAQLDKSGLPSDRFFAERPEGSVSTLKIQRTQQEDSAVYLCASRENGQGGYGYTFGSGTRLTVV.

This clone was counted once. The rearrangement joins TRBV27 to TRBJ1-1, with D maybe TRBD1 (6 bases). Trimming left V 6 bases short and J 1 base short, with 21 bases between. Looked up from germline, CDR1 is MNHEY and CDR2 is SMNVEV (reference sequence). CDR3 length equals 17 residues. CDR3 bases: TGTGCCAGCAGCCGACTTACCTTGTCGGGACAGAACACTGAAGCTTTCTTT. Translation gives CASSRLTLSGQNTEAFF.

The V call is TRBV19, the J call TRBJ1-2; a possible D gene is TRBD1 (6 bases). CDR1 is LNHDA and CDR2 is SQIVND in the germline V gene (reference sequence). This CDR3 comprises 16 residues. Trimming removed 3 bases from V and 6 bases from J, with 20 bases in between. The CDR3 spells CASSILLPVQGDGYTF. CDR3 nucleotides: TGTGCCAGTAGTATTCTCTTACCGGTACAGGGAGATGGCTACACCTTC.

V and J are TRBV6-5 and TRBJ2-1, with 10 bases that match TRBD2. Germline V gene data show CDR1 as MNHEY and CDR2 as SVGAGI. With V trimmed by 7 bases and J by 10 bases, 7 bases remained unmatched. The CDR3 runs to 13 residues. The CDR3 DNA follows: TGTGCCAGCACCAGCGGGAGGGGAGCGGAGCAGTTCTTC. Encoded protein: CASTSGRGAEQFF.

V is TRBV27 and J is TRBJ2-1; 11 bases fit TRBD2. J lost 15 bases, V lost 6 bases, and 10 bases had no gene match. CDR3 length: 13 residues. Germline CDR1 reads MNHEY; CDR2 reads SMNVEV (reference sequence). CDR3 in amino acids: CASSLLPSGRPFF. Here the CDR3 DNA reads TGTGCCAGCAGCTTGCTCCCTAGCGGGAGGCCGTTCTTC.

The genes are TRBV5-6 and TRBJ2-5, with 8 nucleotides matching TRBD2. CDR1 and CDR2 from the germline V gene are SGHDT and YYEEEE. The CDR3 is 14 residues long. The V and J ends lost 2 bases and 5 bases, in that order; junction bases with no gene match: 5. This CDR3 is CASSFGGAGETQYF. In DNA, the CDR3 is TGTGCCAGCAGCTTCGGGGGGGCCGGGGAGACCCAGTACTTC.

V gene TRBV4-3 combines with J gene TRBJ2-3, with D tentatively TRBD1 (5 bases). From germline, CDR1 is LGHNA and CDR2 YSLEER. Trimming took off 0 bases at V and 2 bases at J, with 9 bases between the two ends. There are 15 residues in the CDR3. Here the CDR3 DNA reads TGCGCCAGCAGCCAAGAACAGGCGACCACAGATACGCAGTATTTT. Translating gives CASSQEQATTDTQYF.

The rearrangement uses TRBV10-1 and TRBJ2-1, with a possible D match to TRBD1 (6 bases). This CDR3 contains 17 residues. Germline V CDR1 and CDR2: WNHNN, SYGVQD (reference sequence). Trimming took off 5 bases at V and 2 bases at J, with 19 bases between the two ends. CDR3 bases: TGCGCCAGCAGTCAATACCGACAGGCAGTCCCCTACAATGAGCAGTTCTTC. It is translated as CASSQYRQAVPYNEQFF.

The chain links TRBV30 to TRBJ1-1; D call uncertain. Germline-derived CDR1 and CDR2 are GTSNPN and SVGIG (reference sequence). CDR3 length equals 13 residues. V lost 4 bases and J lost 4, with 13 bases in between. CDR3 sequence: CAWNGESGTEAFF. In DNA, the CDR3 is TGTGCCTGGAACGGGGAAAGTGGCACTGAAGCTTTCTTT. The whole variable domain, remainder taken from reference TRBV30 and TRBJ1-1, is SQTIHQWPATLVQPVGSPLSLECTVEGTSNPNLYWYRQAAGRGLQLLFYSVGIGQISSEVPQNLSASRPQDRQFILSSKKLLLSDSGFYLCAWNGESGTEAFFGQGTRLTVV.

This clone was counted between two and nine times. This chain connects TRBV6-1 to TRBJ2-2, with D perhaps TRBD2 (5 bases). Trimming cost V 11 bases and J 4 bases, with 11 bases left between them. The CDR3 is 12 amino acids. Germline values: CDR1 MNHNS, CDR2 SASEGT. CDR3 region: CAVLGGTGELFF. CDR3 sequence (DNA): TGTGCCGTTCTAGGAGGCACCGGGGAGCTGTTTTTT.

This chain links TRBV7-6 with TRBJ1-1; TRBD1 matches 7 bases. The CDR3 is 17 residues long. Germline assignment: CDR1 SGHVS and CDR2 FNYEAQ. The V gene end was trimmed by 1 base and the J gene end by 0 bases; junction bases not matched to a gene: 8. CDR3 DNA: TGTGCCAGCAGCTTAGGGAAAGGGGGCCCCATGAACACTGAAGCTTTCTTT. Its protein product is CASSLGKGGPMNTEAFF.

The V gene is TRBV7-2, the J gene TRBJ2-5, with 12 nucleotides matching TRBD2. CDR3 length: 18 amino acids. V shed 5 bases, J shed 2 bases, and the junction held 12 bases outside the gene matches. Germline-derived CDR1 and CDR2 are SGHTA and FQGNSA. DNA for the CDR3: TGTGCCAGCAGCCCAAGGTTTGGACTAGCGGGGAAACAAGAGACCCAGTACTTC. Residues: CASSPRFGLAGKQETQYF.

Only a few counts were recorded for this clone. CDR3 sequence reads: CASSLGSGAYEQYF. The CDR3 nucleotides read TGCGCCAGCAGCTTGGGAAGCGGGGCCTACGAGCAGTACTTC. This chain links TRBV5-1 with TRBJ2-7; 7 nucleotides align to TRBD2. The CDR3 consists of 14 residues. Trimming at V came to 0 bases and at J to 2 bases, leaving 2 bases not matched to a gene. In germline, CDR1 is SGHRS, CDR2 YFSETQ.

The chain has TRBV6-4 and TRBJ2-1; TRBD2 is a possible D gene (7 bases). Germline V gives CDR1 MRHNA, CDR2 SNTAGT. Trimming took off 5 bases at V and 10 bases at J, with 15 bases between the two ends. CDR3 length equals 13 residues. CDR3 sequence (DNA): TGTGCCAGCAGTACCGAAGGGGGGGAGGAGCAGTTCTTC. As protein: CASSTEGGEEQFF.

The V gene is TRBV15, the J gene TRBJ2-3; TRBD2 matches 7 bases. The CDR3 covers 18 residues. CDR1 LNHNV and CDR2 YYDKDF come from the germline V gene (reference sequence). After removal of 4 bases from V and 4 bases from J, the junction contained 17 bases not matched to a gene. The CDR3 DNA reads TGTGCCACCAGCACCAATATCTGGGGGGGGGTCGGCCCAGATACGCAGTATTTT. This translates into CATSTNIWGGVGPDTQYF.

CDR3 in DNA: TGCGCCAGCAGTTTCAGGGATAACACTGAAGCTTTCTTT. Residues: CASSFRDNTEAFF. This chain joins TRBV4-1 and TRBJ1-1; D is perhaps TRBD1 (5 bases). Between the trimmed V and J ends, which lost 6 bases and 2 bases, there was a span of 10 bases. This CDR3 spans 13 amino acids. Germline V gene lookup returns CDR1 MGHRA and CDR2 YSYEKL.

The chain carries TRBV2 and TRBJ2-3; a possible D gene is TRBD1 (7 bases). Germline-derived CDR1 and CDR2 are SNHLY and FYNNEI. The V end lost 5 bases, the J end lost 8 bases, and 14 bases lay between the germline ends. The CDR3 spans 13 residues. CDR3 in DNA: TGTGCCAGCAGTCAGGGGGGACCAGGTACGCAGTATTTT. Encoded protein: CASSQGGPGTQYF.

This chain joins TRBV5-6 and TRBJ1-2, with 7 nucleotides matching TRBD1. The germline V gene encodes CDR1 SGHDT and CDR2 YYEEEE. This CDR3 has 14 amino acids. V was pared by 2 bases and J by 7 bases, with 8 bases of the junction left unmatched. Here the CDR3 DNA reads TGTGCCAGCAGCTTCGGACAGGCTCCTACTGGCTACACCTTC. Amino acid sequence: CASSFGQAPTGYTF.

V and J are TRBV4-2 and TRBJ1-1; D gene unclear. Germline V gene data show CDR1 as LGHNA and CDR2 as YNFKEQ. This CDR3 has 15 residues. V lost 4 bases and J 2 bases, leaving 14 bases between the germline ends. As DNA, the CDR3 is TGTGCCAGCAGCCCCTCCCAGTCGTCCAACACTGAAGCTTTCTTT. It translates to CASSPSQSSNTEAFF.